The clone carrying this TCR beta chain appeared a few times. No antigen is known for it. The data stem from a study of T cells after posttransplantation cyclophosphamide. Study results and limitations: Recipient CMV seropositivity and CMV reactivation strongly tracked TRB clonality. Donor-recipient repertoire similarity was low at 1-2 months, rising over year one. Skin or GI-infiltrating T cells shared few TRB sequences with blood.

In germline, CDR1 is MDHEN, CDR2 SYDVKM. This CDR3 is 14 amino acids long. V lost 2 bases and J 4 bases, leaving 8 bases between the germline ends. On the day of bone marrow donation, the related graft donor provided peripheral blood. Using immunoSEQ multiplex PCR, the repertoire was profiled, and TCRdb retains in-frame clones only, with some absent. The sample shows about 18,000 clones, over 80% of them seen only once. The rearrangement uses TRBV28 and TRBJ1-4, with no clear D. This TCR derives from a man aged 30 to 45 in good health and a related stem cell transplant donor. Material for sequencing was memory CD4+ T cells sorted from blood. The CDR3, as DNA: TGTGCCAGCAGTTTAGCGGGAGTTAATGAAAAACTGTTTTTT. As protein: CASSLAGVNEKLFF.